This T cell receptor beta chain stems from a study of blood T cell repertoires in COVID-19. The wider study: PBMCs, B-cell-depleted T cells, or T cells were the source of the cDNA or gDNA that made up the material.

This CDR3 comprises 15 residues. Germline V gene sequence: CDR1 MGHRA, CDR2 YSYEKL. V shed 2 bases and J shed 6 bases, with 13 bases lying between them. In the study's own analysis: Amplified reference gene primers provided the basis for estimating nucleated cell counts. The data were produced by immunoSEQ multiplex PCR, yet TCRdb's version contains in-frame clones alone and is incomplete. The DNA was the basis for D and trimming; V, J and clone size are from that table. This table has some 200,000 clones, roughly 90% appearing once. The sample was PBMCs or T cells enriched from blood (not recorded which). The clonotype originates from a woman aged 40 to 50 with acute COVID-19. The chain carries TRBV4-1 and TRBJ1-4; D gene unclear. CDR3 in DNA: TGCGCCAGCAGCCAAAATAACCCTCGGGATGAAAAACTGTTTTTT. It codes for CASSQNNPRDEKLFF.